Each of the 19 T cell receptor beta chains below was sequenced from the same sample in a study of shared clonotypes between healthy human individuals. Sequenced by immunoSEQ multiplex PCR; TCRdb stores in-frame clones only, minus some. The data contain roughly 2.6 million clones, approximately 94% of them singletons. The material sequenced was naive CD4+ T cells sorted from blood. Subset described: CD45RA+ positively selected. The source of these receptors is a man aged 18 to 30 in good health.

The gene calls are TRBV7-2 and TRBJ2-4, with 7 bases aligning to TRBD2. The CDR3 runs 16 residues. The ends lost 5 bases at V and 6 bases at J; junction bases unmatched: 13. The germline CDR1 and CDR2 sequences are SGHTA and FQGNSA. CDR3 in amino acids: CASSAQLAEGGNIQYF. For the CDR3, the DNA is TGTGCCAGCAGCGCTCAGCTAGCGGAGGGCGGAAACATTCAGTACTTC.

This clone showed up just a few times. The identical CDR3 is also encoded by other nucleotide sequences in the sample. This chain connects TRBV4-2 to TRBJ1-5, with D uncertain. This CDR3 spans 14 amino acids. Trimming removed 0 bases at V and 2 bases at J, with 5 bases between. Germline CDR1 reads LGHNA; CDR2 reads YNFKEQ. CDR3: CASSQDGGNQPQHF. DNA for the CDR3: TGTGCCAGCAGCCAAGATGGAGGCAATCAGCCCCAGCATTTT.

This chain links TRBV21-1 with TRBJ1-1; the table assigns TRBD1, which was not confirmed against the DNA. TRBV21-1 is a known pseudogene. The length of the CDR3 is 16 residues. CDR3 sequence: CASSKEVGSLNTEAFF. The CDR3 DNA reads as TGTGCCAGCAGCAAAGAAGTGGGCAGCTTGAACACTGAAGCTTTCTTT.

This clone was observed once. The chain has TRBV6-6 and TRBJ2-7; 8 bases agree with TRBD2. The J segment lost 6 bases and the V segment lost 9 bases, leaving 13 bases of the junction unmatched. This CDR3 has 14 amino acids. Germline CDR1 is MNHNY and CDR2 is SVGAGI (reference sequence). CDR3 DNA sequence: TGTGCCAGTCAGAGCGGGAGTTCGTACGCCGAGCAGTACTTC. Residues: CASQSGSSYAEQYF.

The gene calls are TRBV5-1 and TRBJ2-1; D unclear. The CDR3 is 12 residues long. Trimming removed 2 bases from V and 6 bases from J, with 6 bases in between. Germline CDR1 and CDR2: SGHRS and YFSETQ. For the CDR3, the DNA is TGCGCCAGCAGCTTCCAGATCAATGAGCAGTTCTTC. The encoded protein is CASSFQINEQFF.

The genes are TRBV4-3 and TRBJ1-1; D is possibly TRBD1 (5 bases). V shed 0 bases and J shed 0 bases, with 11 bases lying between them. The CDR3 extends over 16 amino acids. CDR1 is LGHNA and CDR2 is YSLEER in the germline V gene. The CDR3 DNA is TGCGCCAGCAGCCAAGATGCCCCAGGGATGAACACTGAAGCTTTCTTT. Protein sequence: CASSQDAPGMNTEAFF.

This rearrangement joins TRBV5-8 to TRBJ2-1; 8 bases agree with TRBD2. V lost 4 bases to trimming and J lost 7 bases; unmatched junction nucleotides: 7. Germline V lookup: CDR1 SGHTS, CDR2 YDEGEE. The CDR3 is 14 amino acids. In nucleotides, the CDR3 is TGTGCCAGCAGCGTCATTGCGGGGGGAAATGAGCAGTTCTTC. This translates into CASSVIAGGNEQFF.

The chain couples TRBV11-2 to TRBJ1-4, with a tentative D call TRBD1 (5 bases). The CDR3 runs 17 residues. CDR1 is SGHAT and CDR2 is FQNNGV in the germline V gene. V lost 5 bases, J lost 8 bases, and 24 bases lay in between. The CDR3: CASSPSRRGKKIEKLFF. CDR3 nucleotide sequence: TGTGCCAGCAGCCCTAGCCGGAGGGGAAAAAAAATCGAAAAACTGTTTTTT.

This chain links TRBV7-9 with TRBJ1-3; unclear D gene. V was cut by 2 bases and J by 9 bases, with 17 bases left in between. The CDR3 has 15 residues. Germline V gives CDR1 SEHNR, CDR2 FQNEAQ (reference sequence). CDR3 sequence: CASSLSPVRGATIYF. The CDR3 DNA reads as TGTGCCAGCAGCTTATCGCCGGTTCGGGGAGCCACCATATATTTT.

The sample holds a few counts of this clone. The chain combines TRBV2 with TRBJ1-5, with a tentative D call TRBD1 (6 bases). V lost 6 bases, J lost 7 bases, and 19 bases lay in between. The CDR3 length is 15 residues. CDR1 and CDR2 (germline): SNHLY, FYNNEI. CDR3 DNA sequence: TGTGCCAGCAGAGAGTGGGACACCCCGGGGCAGCCCCAGCATTTT. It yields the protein CASREWDTPGQPQHF.

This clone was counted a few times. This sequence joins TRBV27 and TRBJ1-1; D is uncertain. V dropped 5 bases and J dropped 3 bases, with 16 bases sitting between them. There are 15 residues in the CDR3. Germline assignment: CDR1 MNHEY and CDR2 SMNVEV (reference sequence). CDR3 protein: CASSVQGRGYTEAFF. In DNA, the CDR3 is TGTGCCAGCAGTGTACAAGGCCGAGGGTACACTGAAGCTTTCTTT.

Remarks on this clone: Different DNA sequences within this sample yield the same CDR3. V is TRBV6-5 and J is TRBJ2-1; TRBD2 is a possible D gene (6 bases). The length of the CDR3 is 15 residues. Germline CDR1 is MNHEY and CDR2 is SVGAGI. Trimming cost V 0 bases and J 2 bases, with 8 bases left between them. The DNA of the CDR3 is TGTGCCAGCAGTTACTCGGGACTCGCCTACAATGAGCAGTTCTTC. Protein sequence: CASSYSGLAYNEQFF.

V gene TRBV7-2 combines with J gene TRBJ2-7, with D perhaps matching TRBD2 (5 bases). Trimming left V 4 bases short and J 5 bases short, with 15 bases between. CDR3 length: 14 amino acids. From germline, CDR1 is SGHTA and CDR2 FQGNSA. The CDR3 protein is CASSSSGVANEQYF. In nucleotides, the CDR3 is TGTGCCAGCAGCTCTTCTGGGGTAGCGAACGAGCAGTACTTC.

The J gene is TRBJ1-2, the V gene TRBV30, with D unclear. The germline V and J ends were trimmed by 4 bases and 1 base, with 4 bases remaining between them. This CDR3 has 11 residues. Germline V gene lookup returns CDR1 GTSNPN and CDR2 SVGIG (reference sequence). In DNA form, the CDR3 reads TGTGCCTGGACTGATAACTATGGCTACACCTTC. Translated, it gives CAWTDNYGYTF.

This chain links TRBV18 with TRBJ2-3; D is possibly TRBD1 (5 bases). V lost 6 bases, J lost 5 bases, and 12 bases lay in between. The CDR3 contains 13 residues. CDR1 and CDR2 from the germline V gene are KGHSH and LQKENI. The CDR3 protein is CASSSSGRDTQYF. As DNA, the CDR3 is TGTGCCAGCTCCTCGTCAGGGCGAGATACGCAGTATTTT.

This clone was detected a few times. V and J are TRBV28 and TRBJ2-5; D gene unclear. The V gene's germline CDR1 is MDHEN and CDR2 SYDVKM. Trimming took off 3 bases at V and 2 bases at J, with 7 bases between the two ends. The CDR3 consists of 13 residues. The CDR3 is CASSFQLQETQYF. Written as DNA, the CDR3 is TGTGCCAGCAGTTTCCAGCTACAAGAGACCCAGTACTTC.

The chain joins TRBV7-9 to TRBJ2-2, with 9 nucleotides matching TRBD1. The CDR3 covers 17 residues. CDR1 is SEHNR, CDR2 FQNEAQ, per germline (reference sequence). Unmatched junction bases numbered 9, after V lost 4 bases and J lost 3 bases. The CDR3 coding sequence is TGTGCCAGCAGCTCGACAGGGGGTATCTCCGACACCGGGGAGCTGTTTTTT. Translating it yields CASSSTGGISDTGELFF. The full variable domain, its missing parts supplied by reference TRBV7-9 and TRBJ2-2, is DTGVSQNPRHKITKRGQNVTFRCDPISEHNRLYWYRQTLGQGPEFLTYFQNEAQLEKSRLLSDRFSAERPKGSFSTLEIQRTEQGDSAMYLCASSSTGGISDTGELFFGEGSRLTVL.

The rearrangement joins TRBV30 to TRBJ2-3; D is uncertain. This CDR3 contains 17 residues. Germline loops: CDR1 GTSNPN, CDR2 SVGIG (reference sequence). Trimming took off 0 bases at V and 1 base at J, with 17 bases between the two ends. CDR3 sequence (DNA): TGTGCCTGGAGTGTACGTGGCGTCGGAAAAGGCACAGATACGCAGTATTTT. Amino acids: CAWSVRGVGKGTDTQYF.

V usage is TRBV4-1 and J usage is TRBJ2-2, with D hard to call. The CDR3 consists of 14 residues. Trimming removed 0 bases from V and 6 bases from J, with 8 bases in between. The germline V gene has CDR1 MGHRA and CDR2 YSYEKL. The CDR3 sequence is CASSQDLGAGELFF. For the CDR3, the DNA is TGCGCCAGCAGCCAAGACCTTGGAGCCGGGGAGCTGTTTTTT.